These 17 T cell receptor beta chains were sequenced from one sample in a study of cytomegalovirus exposure and HLA in healthy donors. The PCR employed 60 Vbeta primers together with 13 Jbeta primers. Repertoires were generated with immunoSEQ multiplex PCR, while TCRdb's copy carries only in-frame clones and drops some. The sample holds more than 95,000 clones, 78% seen once. The sequencing input was PBMCs. All receptors derive from a man aged 30 to 45 in good health and CMV-seropositive.

The chain couples TRBV30 to TRBJ1-2; 8 positions match TRBD1. Trimming took 5 bases from V and 3 from J; bases not matched to a gene: 5. The length of the CDR3 is 13 residues. Germline CDR1 is GTSNPN and CDR2 is SVGIG (reference sequence). The CDR3 loop reads CAWGGQAHYGYTF. In DNA form, the CDR3 reads TGTGCCTGGGGGGGACAGGCGCACTATGGCTACACCTTC.

This sequence joins TRBV7-9 and TRBJ2-7; tentative D call: TRBD2 (6 bases). The CDR3 has 12 amino acids. Germline CDR1 SEHNR, CDR2 FQNEAQ (reference sequence). Between the trimmed V and J ends, which lost 3 bases and 6 bases, there was a span of 9 bases. The CDR3 here is CASSFTGGEQYF. CDR3 bases: TGTGCCAGCAGCTTTACCGGGGGCGAGCAGTACTTC. The complete variable domain, with remaining parts taken from reference TRBV7-9 and TRBJ2-7, reads DTGVSQNPRHKITKRGQNVTFRCDPISEHNRLYWYRQTLGQGPEFLTYFQNEAQLEKSRLLSDRFSAERPKGSFSTLEIQRTEQGDSAMYLCASSFTGGEQYFGPGTRLTVT.

This chain connects TRBV4-1 to TRBJ1-2; tentative D call: TRBD1 (5 bases). CDR1 and CDR2 from the germline V gene are MGHRA and YSYEKL. V lost 1 base to trimming and J lost 4 bases, with 7 bases between them. This CDR3 contains 13 residues. CDR3 protein: CASSQVGGYGYTF. The CDR3 coding sequence is TGCGCCAGCAGCCAAGTGGGGGGCTATGGCTACACCTTC.

The chain links TRBV10-1 to TRBJ2-1; D is undetermined. This CDR3 spans 12 amino acids. Per the germline V gene, CDR1 is WNHNN and CDR2 is SYGVQD (reference sequence). Trimming removed 0 bases at V and 9 bases at J, with 6 bases between. The CDR3 reads CASSESWSEQFF. The CDR3 DNA is TGCGCCAGCAGTGAGTCGTGGAGTGAGCAGTTCTTC.

J is TRBJ2-5 and V is TRBV9; tentatively, D is TRBD2 (6 bases). Germline V gives CDR1 SGDLS, CDR2 YYNGEE. Trimming removed 0 bases from V and 7 bases from J, with 16 bases in between. CDR3 size: 15 residues. CDR3 nucleotide sequence: TGTGCCAGCAGCGTAGGTGTCGCGGGATCTGGGACCCAGTACTTC. Translated: CASSVGVAGSGTQYF.

The genes are TRBV4-3 and TRBJ1-2, with D unclear. Germline CDR1 reads LGHNA; CDR2 reads YSLEER. Trimming removed 0 bases from V and 4 bases from J, with 12 bases in between. The CDR3 length is 15 residues. The CDR3 DNA sequence: TGCGCCAGCAGCCAAGAGGGCAGAGAGAGCTATGGCTACACCTTC. Translated: CASSQEGRESYGYTF.

The chain carries TRBV13 and TRBJ2-3, with 11 bases fitting TRBD2. Germline CDR1 reads PRHDT; CDR2 reads FYEKMQ (reference sequence). V lost 3 bases and J lost 6; bases outside the gene matches: 14. The CDR3 is 18 amino acids. This CDR3 reads CASSFTRGIASGRDTQYF. The CDR3 bases are TGTGCCAGCAGCTTTACCAGGGGGATCGCTAGCGGGAGGGATACGCAGTATTTT.

The chain has TRBV9 and TRBJ2-2; no clear D. Trimming removed 0 bases from V and 4 bases from J, with 13 bases in between. The CDR3 is 16 residues long. Germline loops: CDR1 SGDLS, CDR2 YYNGEE. This CDR3 is CASSVDGRSVTGELFF. CDR3 DNA sequence: TGTGCCAGCAGCGTAGACGGTAGGAGCGTCACCGGGGAGCTGTTTTTT.

A few counts support this clone. The chain recombines TRBV7-9 with TRBJ1-2; 8 nucleotides line up with TRBD1. This CDR3 has 14 amino acids. The trim removed 5 bases at V and 2 bases at J, leaving 4 bases unmatched. Germline assignment: CDR1 SEHNR and CDR2 FQNEAQ (reference sequence). The CDR3 region is CASSPRTGNYGYTF. The CDR3 nucleotides are TGTGCCAGCAGCCCCAGGACAGGGAACTATGGCTACACCTTC.

J is TRBJ1-2 and V is TRBV7-9; D gene uncertain. Germline loops: CDR1 SEHNR, CDR2 FQNEAQ (reference sequence). The V end lost 4 bases, the J end lost 2 bases, and 8 bases lay between the germline ends. The CDR3 runs 13 residues. The CDR3 region has the DNA TGTGCCAGCAGCTCCCGGGAGAACTATGGCTACACCTTC. Translating gives CASSSRENYGYTF.

The chain couples TRBV11-2 to TRBJ1-4; 10 nucleotides match TRBD1. Germline lookup yields CDR1 SGHAT and CDR2 FQNNGV. V dropped 3 bases and J dropped 8; count of bases not matched to a gene: 3. This CDR3 is 14 amino acids long. CDR3 sequence: CASSFDRGLEKLFF. Written as DNA, the CDR3 is TGTGCCAGCAGCTTCGACAGGGGGCTGGAAAAACTGTTTTTT. The full variable domain, in which reference TRBV11-2 and TRBJ1-4 provide the parts outside the CDR3, is EAGVAQSPRYKIIEKRQSVAFWCNPISGHATLYWYQQILGQGPKLLIQFQNNGVVDDSQLPKDRFSAERLKGVDSTLKIQPAKLEDSAVYLCASSFDRGLEKLFFGSGTQLSVL.

In its sample, this clone was seen once. J is TRBJ2-2 and V is TRBV9; D is possibly TRBD2 (6 bases). This CDR3 has 16 residues. The V end was cut by 3 bases, the J end by 2 bases, with 14 bases between. The germline gives CDR1 SGDLS, CDR2 YYNGEE. The CDR3 DNA follows: TGTGCCAGCAGCGAGGCACGGCGGGGTAACACCGGGGAGCTGTTTTTT. It specifies CASSEARRGNTGELFF.

The CDR3 nucleotides are TGTGCCATCAGTAAATTTGAGGGTCGAGATAGGGATGAGCAGTTCTTC. Its protein is CAISKFEGRDRDEQFF. The J gene is TRBJ2-1, the V gene TRBV10-3, with D perhaps matching TRBD2 (5 bases). V lost 5 bases and J lost 8, with 22 bases in between. Germline CDR1 and CDR2: ENHRY and SYGVKD. The CDR3 is 16 residues long.

This sequence joins TRBV28 and TRBJ2-7; 16 bases match TRBD2. With 6 bases clipped from V and 0 bases from J, the junction kept 8 bases outside the gene matches. Germline assignment: CDR1 MDHEN and CDR2 SYDVKM. The CDR3 totals 18 residues. This chain's CDR3 is CASRTPGTSGRASYEQYF. The CDR3 region has the DNA TGTGCCAGCAGGACACCCGGGACTAGCGGGAGGGCCTCCTACGAGCAGTACTTC.

Regarding this clone: Other DNA sequences in the same sample also yield this CDR3. This chain's CDR3 is CASSLAGSYEQYF. The DNA for the CDR3 is TGTGCCAGCAGTTTGGCCGGGAGCTACGAGCAGTACTTC. This sequence joins TRBV27 and TRBJ2-7, with D possibly being TRBD2 (6 bases). CDR3 size: 13 residues. Trimming removed 3 bases at V and 3 bases at J, with 9 bases between. Per the germline V gene, CDR1 is MNHEY and CDR2 is SMNVEV (reference sequence).

The V call is TRBV28, the J call TRBJ2-1; D is unclear. CDR3 length: 16 amino acids. The ends were cut back, 3 bases at V and 0 bases at J, with 12 bases in the middle. Germline loops: CDR1 MDHEN, CDR2 SYDVKM. The DNA of the CDR3 is TGTGCCAGCAGTTTGCATTACGAGAGCTCCTACAATGAGCAGTTCTTC. The encoded protein is CASSLHYESSYNEQFF.

As for this clone: At one end the junction does not follow the germline gene, possibly because of a read error. This chain links TRBV7-9 with TRBJ1-3, with 7 bases identical to TRBD1. The CDR3 is 15 amino acids. In germline, CDR1 is SEHNR, CDR2 FQNEAQ (reference sequence). CDR3 nucleotide sequence: TGTTCCAGCAGCTTAGACAGGGAGAGTGGAAACACCATATATTTT. This translates into CSSSLDRESGNTIYF.